This T cell receptor (beta chain) was recorded in a study of T cells in Graves' hyperthyroidism and ophthalmopathy. RNA transcripts yielded amplified TCR beta CDR3 regions. An initial round of RT-PCR targeting the TCR CDR3 relied on the HTBI primer set. TCRdb redid the calling of the multiplex PCR reads with MiXCR, one entry per CDR3 protein. The sample lists around 200,000 distinct CDR3 sequences, about 18% occurring once. This clonotype was detected many times. The CDR3 consists of 14 residues. CDR1 and CDR2 (germline): SGHRS, YFSETQ. V lost 4 bases and J lost 1, with 11 bases in between. The receptor's source is a woman in her forties or fifties with Graves' hyperthyroidism. This rearrangement joins TRBV5-1 to TRBJ1-2; D is ambiguous. The source material was blood. CDR3 sequence: CASSTDGDNYGYTF. CDR3 nucleotides: TGCGCCAGCAGCACGGACGGAGATAACTATGGCTACACCTTC.